The 18 T cell receptor beta chains below all came from one sample that was sequenced in a study of T cell responses to AZD1222 COVID-19 vaccine. TCRdb keeps only in-frame clones here, not all; method: immunoSEQ multiplex PCR. The table lists around 52,000 clones, approximately 83% of them singletons. The specimen was peripheral blood, collected on day 0 of AZD1222 vaccination. The receptors shown here come from an adult in good health.

This clone was counted once. V is TRBV7-3 and J is TRBJ1-1; 9 nucleotides align to TRBD1. J lost 1 base, V lost 2 bases, and 5 bases had no gene match. The CDR3 sequence is 16 residues long. The germline V gene encodes CDR1 SGHTA and CDR2 FQGTGA. The CDR3 here is CASSLSGTGRNTEAFF. The CDR3, as DNA: TGTGCCAGCAGCTTATCGGGGACAGGGAGGAACACTGAAGCTTTCTTT.

The chain recombines TRBV6-2 or TRBV6-3 with TRBJ2-1; D call uncertain. The CDR3 runs 15 residues. The V gene lost 2 bases and the J gene lost 4 bases, with 12 bases spanning the gap. Germline CDR1 is MNHEY and CDR2 is SVGEGT. As DNA, the CDR3 is TGTGCCAGCAGTTACGCCCTTAACCCTTACAATGAGCAGTTCTTC. This gives the protein CASSYALNPYNEQFF.

The chain has TRBV7-9 and TRBJ1-3; 9 nucleotides agree with TRBD1. Unmatched junction bases numbered 12, after V lost 4 bases and J lost 2 bases. Looked up from germline, CDR1 is SEHNR and CDR2 is FQNEAQ (reference sequence). The CDR3 covers 18 residues. The CDR3 here is CASSSKKGGTGTGNTIYF. CDR3 bases: TGTGCCAGCAGCTCCAAAAAAGGGGGGACAGGGACTGGAAACACCATATATTTT.

This chain uses TRBV19 with TRBJ1-5; the D gene is possibly TRBD1 (6 bases). The CDR3 totals 12 residues. The germline V gene encodes CDR1 LNHDA and CDR2 SQIVND (reference sequence). CDR3 DNA sequence: TGTGCTACACAGGGTTTTGGTCAGCCCCAGCATTTT. It is translated as CATQGFGQPQHF.

The chain combines TRBV11-3 with TRBJ2-2; TRBD1 matches 8 bases. CDR3 length: 14 amino acids. The germline V gene has CDR1 SGHNT and CDR2 YENEEA. V was clipped by 9 bases and J by 3 bases; unmatched bases: 6. In DNA, the CDR3 is TGTGCCAGTACCATGACAGGGGACACCGGGGAGCTGTTTTTT. This sequence encodes CASTMTGDTGELFF. The full variable domain, its missing parts supplied by reference TRBV11-3 and TRBJ2-2, is EAGVVQSPRYKIIEKKQPVAFWCNPISGHNTLYWYLQNLGQGPELLIRYENEEAVDDSQLPKDRFSAERLKGVDSTLKIQPAELGDSAVYLCASTMTGDTGELFFGEGSRLTVL.

The chain combines TRBV7-3 with TRBJ2-1; 10 positions match TRBD2. V shed 3 bases and J 5 bases; nucleotides not matched to a gene: 4. The CDR3 length is 15 residues. Germline V gene data show CDR1 as SGHTA and CDR2 as FQGTGA. DNA for the CDR3: TGTGCCAGCAGCTTTGGGACTAGCGACAACAATGAGCAGTTCTTC. This translates into CASSFGTSDNNEQFF.

The J gene is TRBJ1-6, the V gene TRBV28, with TRBD1 identical over 9 bases. The V and J ends lost 5 bases and 11 bases, in that order; junction bases with no gene match: 10. CDR1 is MDHEN, CDR2 SYDVKM, per germline. The CDR3 spans 15 residues. CDR3 protein: CASSRDRAREAPLHF. CDR3 DNA: TGTGCCAGCAGTAGGGACAGGGCGAGGGAGGCACCCCTCCACTTT.

As for this clone: The conserved phenylalanine or tryptophan is not found at the CDR3 terminus, so this likely reflects a read error. The DNA is left out, because the CDR3 cannot be placed on it with certainty; the CDR3 is given as TCRdb lists it. The J gene is TRBJ1-4, the V gene TRBV6-2 or TRBV6-3. The CDR3 extends over 12 residues, inclusive of both ends. The germline gives CDR1 MNHEY, CDR2 SVGEGT. This chain's CDR3 is CASSYSTGVQTL.

This clone has only one observation. The chain couples TRBV5-1 to TRBJ2-3, with D possibly being TRBD1 (6 bases). Germline V gene sequence: CDR1 SGHRS, CDR2 YFSETQ. This CDR3 region has 14 residues. Trimming took 1 base from V and 3 from J, leaving 9 bases between them. This CDR3 is CASSLTGTTDTQYF. CDR3 DNA: TGCGCCAGCAGCTTGACAGGGACGACAGATACGCAGTATTTT.

This clone was observed once. This chain joins TRBV25-1 and TRBJ2-5; 7 bases are shared with TRBD1. The CDR3 runs 13 residues. Trimming at V came to 6 bases and at J to 5 bases, leaving 6 bases not matched to a gene. CDR1 is MGHDK and CDR2 is SYGVNS in the germline V gene. Here the CDR3 DNA reads TGTGCCAGCAGAAAACAGGGGACGGAGACCCAGTACTTC. Encoded protein: CASRKQGTETQYF.

The chain links TRBV4-3 to TRBJ1-1; no firm D call. The germline V gene encodes CDR1 LGHNA and CDR2 YSLEER. V dropped 0 bases and J dropped 1 base, with 3 bases sitting between them. This CDR3 has 13 amino acids. This CDR3 reads CASSQDRNTEAFF. The CDR3 DNA sequence: TGCGCCAGCAGCCAAGATAGGAACACTGAAGCTTTCTTT.

CDR3 loop: CATTGQGLGGYTF. The CDR3, as DNA: TGTGCCACCACGGGACAGGGGCTCGGCGGCTACACCTTC. V usage is TRBV2 and J usage is TRBJ1-2, with 10 bases matching TRBD1. V dropped 10 bases and J dropped 8; count of bases not matched to a gene: 10. This CDR3 comprises 13 residues. CDR1 SNHLY and CDR2 FYNNEI come from the germline V gene.

The chain combines TRBV6-5 with TRBJ2-5; no firm D call. The CDR3 loop spans 12 amino acids. CDR1 and CDR2 from the germline V gene are MNHEY and SVGAGI. V shed 5 bases and J shed 5 bases, with 9 bases lying between them. The CDR3 nucleotides read TGTGCCAGCAGTAATTATGACGAGACCCAGTACTTC. Translated, it gives CASSNYDETQYF.

The rearrangement links TRBV7-2 to TRBJ1-2; TRBD1 might be the D (5 bases). CDR3 length: 15 residues. V lost 0 bases to trimming and J lost 4 bases, with 12 bases between them. CDR1 is SGHTA, CDR2 FQGNSA, per germline. The CDR3 reads CASSLAGGGGYGYTF. CDR3 nucleotides: TGTGCCAGCAGCTTAGCTGGGGGAGGCGGCTATGGCTACACCTTC.

The V call is TRBV5-1, the J call TRBJ2-2; 7 bases agree with TRBD2. CDR3 length: 15 amino acids. Germline CDR1 and CDR2: SGHRS and YFSETQ. V lost 4 bases and J lost 0; bases outside the gene matches: 3. The DNA for the CDR3 is TGCGCCAGCAGCCTGGGACTAACGAACACCGGGGAGCTGTTTTTT. Amino acid sequence: CASSLGLTNTGELFF.

This chain uses TRBV7-3 with TRBJ2-5; D not certain. The CDR3 is 15 residues long. In germline, CDR1 is SGHTA, CDR2 FQGTGA. Deletions cut 2 bases from V and 5 bases from J, with 15 bases between. The CDR3 DNA sequence: TGTGCCAGCAGCTTAGTATCGTCGCCGCGGGAGACCCAGTACTTC. This sequence encodes CASSLVSSPRETQYF.

The chain joins TRBV5-1 to TRBJ1-1, with TRBD1 matching over 7 bases. Per the germline V gene, CDR1 is SGHRS and CDR2 is YFSETQ. This CDR3 region has 15 residues. The J segment lost 6 bases and the V segment lost 4 bases, leaving 12 bases of the junction unmatched. As DNA, the CDR3 is TGCGCCAGCAGCGGTCCGCTACAGGGGTCGGCTGAAGCTTTCTTT. This codes for CASSGPLQGSAEAFF. The variable domain in full, completed from reference TRBV5-1 and TRBJ1-1, reads KAGVTQTPRYLIKTRGQQVTLSCSPISGHRSVSWYQQTPGQGLQFLFEYFSETQRNKGNFPGRFSGRQFSNSRSEMNVSTLELGDSALYLCASSGPLQGSAEAFFGQGTRLTVV.

The V call is TRBV29-1, the J call TRBJ2-5; TRBD1 might be the D (7 bases). The CDR3 runs 13 residues. Deletions cut 3 bases from V and 2 bases from J, with 10 bases between. Germline loops: CDR1 SQVTM, CDR2 ANQGSEA. CDR3 DNA sequence: TGCAGCGTTGAGCAGGGGGGACAAGAGACCCAGTACTTC. Encoded protein: CSVEQGGQETQYF. The full variable domain, completed using reference TRBV29-1 and TRBJ2-5, is SAVISQKPSRDICQRGTSLTIQCQVDSQVTMMFWYRQQPGQSLTLIATANQGSEATYESGFVIDKFPISRPNLTFSTLTVSNMSPEDSSIYLCSVEQGGQETQYFGPGTRLLVL.